The clone carrying this TCR beta chain showed up just once. Its antigen is currently unknown. The data are from a study of cytomegalovirus exposure and HLA in healthy donors. Findings and limits, study-wide: When analyzed later, the rates of TCR association showed variation by HLA locus, with DRB1 the most and HLA-C the fewest. A later analysis showed HLA-associated TCR beta chains outstripping equally common others in clonal expansion. A later analysis reportedly identified an Asian-associated ancestry cluster as carrying fewer N-insertions than the roughly 720-donor mean. Reports indicated that the classifier achieved high specificity and sensitivity in diagnosing cytomegalovirus status.

The CDR3 has 16 amino acids. PCR used 60 Vbeta primers and 13 Jbeta primers. TCRdb's copy holds only in-frame clones and misses some; the assay was immunoSEQ multiplex PCR. The sample records around 110,000 clones, more than 70% being singletons. Specimen: PBMCs. The chain links TRBV21-1 to TRBJ2-5; the DNA was not compared with TRBD1, the D call given in the table. TRBV21-1 is a pseudogene. The receptor comes from a man aged 25 to 40 in good health and CMV-seronegative. CDR3 in amino acids: CASTTYPGTEQETQYF. For the CDR3, the DNA is TGTGCCAGCACCACCTACCCCGGGACAGAGCAAGAGACCCAGTACTTC.